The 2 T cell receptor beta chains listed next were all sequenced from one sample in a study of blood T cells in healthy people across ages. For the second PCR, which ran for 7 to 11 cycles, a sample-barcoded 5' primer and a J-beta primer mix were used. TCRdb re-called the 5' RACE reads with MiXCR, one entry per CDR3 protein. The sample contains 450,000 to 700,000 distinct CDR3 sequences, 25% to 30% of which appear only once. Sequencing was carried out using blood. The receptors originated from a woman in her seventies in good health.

Written as DNA, the CDR3 is TGTGCCAGCAGCTTAGGTAGTCAGGGCGGGAGGATGAACACTGAAGCTTTCTTT. Amino acid sequence: CASSLGSQGGRMNTEAFF. This chain uses TRBV7-2 with TRBJ1-1; a weak D match, TRBD1 (5 bases). The germline CDR1 and CDR2 sequences are SGHTA and FQGNSA. V shed 1 base and J shed 0 bases, with 18 bases lying between them. The CDR3 has 18 residues.

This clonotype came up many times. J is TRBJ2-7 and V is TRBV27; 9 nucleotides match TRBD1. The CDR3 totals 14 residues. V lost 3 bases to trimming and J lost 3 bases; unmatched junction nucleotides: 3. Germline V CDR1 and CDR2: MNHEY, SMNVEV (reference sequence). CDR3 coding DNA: TGTGCCAGCAGTTTCAGGGACAGGGTCTACGAGCAGTACTTC. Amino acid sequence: CASSFRDRVYEQYF.